This T cell receptor (beta chain) was found in a study of CD8 T cells in Susac syndrome. On the study more broadly: Of the sequenced Susac syndrome patients, over 5 had active disease and under 10 were in remission. Blood was drawn from Susac syndrome patients while they were therapy-naive, on corticosteroids, or on intravenous immunoglobulin alone.

Reverse transcription used roughly 0.45 to 1 ug RNA and random hexamers. Amplification of TCR beta CDR3 by immunoSEQ multiplex PCR spanned 54 Vbeta and 13 Jbeta. TCRdb passed the immunoSEQ multiplex PCR reads through MiXCR, listing each CDR3 protein once. The data contain about 130,000 distinct CDR3 sequences, over 90% of them singletons. The germline V and J ends were trimmed by 6 bases and 3 bases, with 12 bases remaining between them. The CDR3 contains 14 residues. Germline V gene lookup returns CDR1 LNHDA and CDR2 SQIVND (reference sequence). Through negative isolation, CD4+ and CD8+ T cells were obtained, while TEMRA cells were enriched using FACS.

The sample taken for sequencing was CD8+ T cells from PBMCs. This TCR was sampled from a human donor with Susac syndrome. The rearrangement uses TRBV19 and TRBJ1-5; perhaps TRBD1 as D (5 bases). CDR3 protein: CASSPGLLNQPQHF. CDR3 nucleotides: TGTGCCAGTAGCCCGGGACTCCTCAATCAGCCCCAGCATTTT. Filled out from reference TRBV19 and TRBJ1-5, the complete variable domain reads DGGITQSPKYLFRKEGQNVTLSCEQNLNHDAMYWYRQDPGQGLRLIYYSQIVNDFQKGDIAEGYSVSREKKESFPLTVTSAQKNPTAFYLCASSPGLLNQPQHFGDGTRLSIL.